This TCR beta chain was profiled in a study of OX40 agonist ivuxolimab in advanced cancers. Worth noting for this clone: Its matching antigen is unknown.

CDR1 and CDR2 (germline): SGHAT, FQNNGV. Trimming stripped 6 bases from V and 4 bases from J, with 15 bases between. There are 14 residues in the CDR3. The data were produced by immunoSEQ multiplex PCR, yet TCRdb's version contains in-frame clones alone and is incomplete. The sample lists about 57,000 clones; about four fifths were seen once. Broader study findings: Antigens targeted by the expanded peripheral T cells were not determined. With doses of 0.1 to 3.0 mg/kg, CD4+ and CD8+ blood T cells had undergone clonal expansion by week 6. Some patients who did not respond also had low normalized T-cell clonal expansion. CD8+ T cells (on average) carried more expanded clones than CD4+ T cells.

The chain recombines TRBV11-2 with TRBJ1-2; possible D gene TRBD1, 5 bases. The sequencing used CD4+ or CD8+ T cells sorted from blood, collected in a trial of the OX40 agonist ivuxolimab. This clonotype originated in an adult with an advanced solid tumor such as melanoma, head and neck, liver or kidney cancer. The CDR3 reads CASRPGGAGYGYTF. The CDR3 DNA is TGTGCCAGCAGACCCGGCGGGGCGGGCTATGGCTACACCTTC.